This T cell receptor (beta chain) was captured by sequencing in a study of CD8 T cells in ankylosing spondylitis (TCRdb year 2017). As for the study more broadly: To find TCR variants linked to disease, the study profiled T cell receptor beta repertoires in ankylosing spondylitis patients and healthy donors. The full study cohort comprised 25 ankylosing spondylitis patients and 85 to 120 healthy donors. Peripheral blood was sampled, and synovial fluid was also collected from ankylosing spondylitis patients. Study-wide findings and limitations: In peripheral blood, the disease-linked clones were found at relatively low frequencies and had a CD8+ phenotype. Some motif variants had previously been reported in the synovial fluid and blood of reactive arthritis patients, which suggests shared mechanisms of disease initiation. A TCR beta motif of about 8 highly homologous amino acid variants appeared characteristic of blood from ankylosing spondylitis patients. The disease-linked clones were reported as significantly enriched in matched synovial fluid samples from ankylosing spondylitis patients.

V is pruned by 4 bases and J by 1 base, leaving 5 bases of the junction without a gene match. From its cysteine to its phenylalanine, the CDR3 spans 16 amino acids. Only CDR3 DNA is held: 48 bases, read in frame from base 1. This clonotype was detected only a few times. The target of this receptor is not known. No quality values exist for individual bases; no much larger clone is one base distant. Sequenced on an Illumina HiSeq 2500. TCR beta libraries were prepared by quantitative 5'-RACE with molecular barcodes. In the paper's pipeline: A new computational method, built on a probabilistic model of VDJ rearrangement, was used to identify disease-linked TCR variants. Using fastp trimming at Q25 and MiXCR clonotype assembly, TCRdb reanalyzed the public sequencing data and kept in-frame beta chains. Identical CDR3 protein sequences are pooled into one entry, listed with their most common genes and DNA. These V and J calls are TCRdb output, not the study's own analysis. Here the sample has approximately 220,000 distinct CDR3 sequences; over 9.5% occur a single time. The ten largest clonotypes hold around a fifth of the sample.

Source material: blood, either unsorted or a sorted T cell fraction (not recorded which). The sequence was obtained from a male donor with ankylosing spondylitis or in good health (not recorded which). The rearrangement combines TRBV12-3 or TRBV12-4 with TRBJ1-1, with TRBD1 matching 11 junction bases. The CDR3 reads CASSSPGTGGNTEAFF. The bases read TGTGCCAGCAGTTCCCCCGGGACAGGGGGGAACACTGAAGCTTTCTTT.